The 7 T cell receptor beta chains reported below all come from one sample, sequenced in a study of response to subunit inactivated influenza vaccine. Via MiXCR, TCRdb re-called the RT-PCR reads, giving one row per CDR3 protein. The sample consists of a few hundred thousand distinct CDR3 sequences, 12% to 15% of them appearing once. The sequencing here drew on PBMCs from blood, taken roughly 12 days after vaccination. The receptors stem from a man aged 45-65 years who received an inactivated influenza vaccine.

This clonotype was seen a few times. The rearrangement joins TRBV12-3 or TRBV12-4 to TRBJ2-1, with D possibly being TRBD1 (5 bases). CDR3 length equals 15 residues. The V and J ends lost 5 bases and 8 bases respectively, with 19 bases between them. DNA for the CDR3: TGTGCCAGCAGTGTCAGGACACCGCCTTTGGATGAGCAGTTCTTC. This codes for CASSVRTPPLDEQFF.

This clonotype showed up just a few times. J is TRBJ2-1 and V is TRBV27; D tentatively reads TRBD1 or TRBD2 (5 bases each). V was shortened by 2 bases and J by 6 bases, with 14 bases between the two germline ends. Germline CDR1 reads MNHEY; CDR2 reads SMNVEV (reference sequence). The CDR3 is 15 amino acids. DNA for the CDR3: TGTGCCAGCAGTTTAGGGGCAGGGAGAGGCAATGAGCAGTTCTTC. Residues: CASSLGAGRGNEQFF.

The rearrangement links TRBV7-9 to TRBJ1-1; 7 bases match TRBD1. The CDR3 extends over 15 amino acids. The germline V gene has CDR1 SEHNR and CDR2 FQNEAQ (reference sequence). With V trimmed by 3 bases and J by 1 base, 5 bases remained unmatched. The CDR3 DNA reads as TGTGCCAGCAGCTTCCACCGGGACAGGAACACTGAAGCTTTCTTT. Encoded protein: CASSFHRDRNTEAFF.

This clonotype has more than one count but fewer than ten. The chain couples TRBV7-2 to TRBJ1-2; 7 bases align to TRBD1. Per germline, CDR1 SGHTA and CDR2 FQGNSA. V lost 1 base and J lost 4; bases outside the gene matches: 6. There are 15 residues in the CDR3. CDR3 sequence reads: CASSLVGTEFYGYTF. The CDR3 nucleotides are TGTGCCAGCAGCTTAGTTGGGACAGAATTCTATGGCTACACCTTC.

This chain uses TRBV12-3 or TRBV12-4 with TRBJ1-6; D is perhaps TRBD1 (6 bases). The germline V and J ends were trimmed by 3 bases and 8 bases, with 14 bases remaining between them. The CDR3 extends over 15 amino acids. CDR3 DNA: TGTGCCAGCAGTTTTGGCAGGGGAAAGGATTCACCCCTCCACTTT. Protein product: CASSFGRGKDSPLHF.

This clonotype has more than one count but fewer than ten. The V call is TRBV6-2 or TRBV6-3, the J call TRBJ2-7; D not resolved. The CDR3 spans 11 residues. The V gene's germline CDR1 is MNHEY and CDR2 SVGEGT. The V gene lost 7 bases and the J gene lost 5 bases, with 9 bases spanning the gap. The CDR3 here is CASKVEHEQYF. In nucleotides, the CDR3 is TGTGCCAGCAAGGTGGAACACGAGCAGTACTTC.

The chain couples TRBV6-2 or TRBV6-3 to TRBJ1-1; 7 nucleotides align to TRBD1. Germline V gives CDR1 MNHEY, CDR2 SVGEGT. The V gene end was trimmed by 2 bases and the J gene end by 5 bases; junction bases not matched to a gene: 5. This CDR3 has 14 residues. Written as DNA, the CDR3 is TGTGCCAGCAGTTACGTCCCAGGGGGAACTGAAGCTTTCTTT. It is translated as CASSYVPGGTEAFF.